A single sample is the source of the 23 T cell receptor beta chains below, sequenced in a study of CD8+CD57+ T cells in acquired aplastic anemia. The use of genomic DNA as template underpinned the TCR beta VDJ and CDR3 profiling. TCRdb fed the reads into MiXCR, producing one record per CDR3 protein. The sample consists of some 150,000 distinct CDR3 sequences, about 54% of them appearing once. Patients chosen for sequencing had shown CD8+CD57+ cell expansion by flow cytometry. The sample consisted of sorted CD4+, CD8+, or CD8+CD57+ T cells (not recorded which) from PBMCs. The receptor set was obtained from a human donor with aplastic anemia.

In its sample, this clonotype was seen many times. V and J are TRBV5-1 and TRBJ2-3; 7 bases are shared with TRBD1. With V trimmed by 2 bases and J by 2 bases, 8 bases remained unmatched. Germline lookup yields CDR1 SGHRS and CDR2 YFSETQ. The CDR3 consists of 16 residues. The CDR3 nucleotides are TGCGCCAGCAGCTTTAGAGGGGGCCCGGCCACAGATACGCAGTATTTT. It yields the protein CASSFRGGPATDTQYF.

At least ten counts were recorded for this clonotype. The chain has TRBV19 and TRBJ1-2; D might be TRBD1 (5 bases). CDR3 length: 14 residues. Trimming cost V 6 bases and J 4 bases, with 15 bases left between them. The germline gives CDR1 LNHDA, CDR2 SQIVND (reference sequence). CDR3 coding DNA: TGTGCCAGTAGCTCGGACAACCGACCCTATGGCTACACCTTC. This sequence encodes CASSSDNRPYGYTF.

In its sample, this clonotype was seen a few times. The genes are TRBV29-1 and TRBJ1-1; D possibly corresponds to TRBD1 (5 bases). The germline V gene encodes CDR1 SQVTM and CDR2 ANQGSEA. Trimming removed 7 bases at V and 3 bases at J, with 15 bases between. This CDR3 is 13 amino acids long. In DNA, the CDR3 is TGCAGCGCCGCTGGGGGTGGGGACACTGAAGCTTTCTTT. Its translation is CSAAGGGDTEAFF.

This clonotype appeared once. This chain links TRBV11-2 with TRBJ2-7; TRBD1 matches 9 bases. Trimming at V came to 6 bases and at J to 0 bases, leaving 9 bases not matched to a gene. Germline V CDR1 and CDR2: SGHAT, FQNNGV. The CDR3 length is 16 residues. In DNA, the CDR3 is TGTGCCAGCAGACGTCCGGGACAGGGCCACTCCTACGAGCAGTACTTC. Its protein is CASRRPGQGHSYEQYF. The whole variable domain, filled in from reference TRBV11-2 and TRBJ2-7, reads EAGVAQSPRYKIIEKRQSVAFWCNPISGHATLYWYQQILGQGPKLLIQFQNNGVVDDSQLPKDRFSAERLKGVDSTLKIQPAKLEDSAVYLCASRRPGQGHSYEQYFGPGTRLTVT.

V gene TRBV20-1 combines with J gene TRBJ1-6; no clear D gene. The germline CDR1 and CDR2 sequences are DFQATT and SNEGSKA (reference sequence). V was cut by 0 bases and J by 7 bases, with 10 bases left in between. This CDR3 comprises 14 residues. CDR3 region: CSAREVGPNSPLHF. In DNA, the CDR3 is TGCAGTGCTAGAGAGGTGGGTCCAAATTCACCCCTCCACTTT.

This clonotype appeared a single time. The chain combines TRBV20-1 with TRBJ1-1; D possibly corresponds to TRBD1 (6 bases). Trimming took off 1 base at V and 5 bases at J, with 14 bases between the two ends. From germline, CDR1 is DFQATT and CDR2 SNEGSKA (reference sequence). CDR3 size: 14 residues. The CDR3 DNA is TGCAGTGCTAGAGGGGTACAGGGTTCAACTGAAGCTTTCTTT. It encodes CSARGVQGSTEAFF.

The chain couples TRBV20-1 to TRBJ1-1; the D gene is possibly TRBD1 (5 bases). The CDR3 is 13 amino acids. Trimming removed 5 bases at V and 0 bases at J, with 10 bases between. Germline loops: CDR1 DFQATT, CDR2 SNEGSKA (reference sequence). The CDR3 loop reads CSAGTVLNTEAFF. CDR3 nucleotides: TGCAGTGCTGGGACGGTCCTGAACACTGAAGCTTTCTTT.

With respect to this clonotype: Mismatch with germline at one junction end may stem from a read error. The chain combines TRBV12-3 or TRBV12-4 with TRBJ2-2; 10 bases match TRBD2. The length of the CDR3 is 14 residues. This chain's CDR3 is CASRSGLATGELFF. The CDR3, as DNA: TGTGCCAGCAGGTCGGGACTAGCGACCGGGGAGCTGTTCTTT.

This chain links TRBV29-1 with TRBJ2-7; D possibly corresponds to TRBD2 (5 bases). V lost 6 bases and J lost 2, with 8 bases in between. The CDR3 runs to 11 residues. Germline V CDR1 and CDR2: SQVTM, ANQGSEA. The CDR3, as DNA: TGCAGCGTCCGGGGTACCTACGAGCAGTACTTC. This gives the protein CSVRGTYEQYF.

This clonotype was seen many times. V usage is TRBV7-6 and J usage is TRBJ2-1; weak D call: TRBD2 (6 bases). The germline gives CDR1 SGHVS, CDR2 FNYEAQ. The CDR3 is 15 amino acids. The V and J ends lost 3 bases and 3 bases respectively, with 12 bases between them. DNA of the CDR3: TGTGCCAGCAGCTTGGATGGGACTCTCTACAATGAGCAGTTCTTC. Protein sequence: CASSLDGTLYNEQFF.

The J gene is TRBJ1-5, the V gene TRBV5-6; possible D gene TRBD1, 6 bases. Trimming left V 1 base short and J 3 bases short, with 11 bases between. The CDR3 is made up of 15 amino acids. From germline, CDR1 is SGHDT and CDR2 YYEEEE. The CDR3 spells CASSLTGSVNQPQHF. The DNA of the CDR3 is TGTGCCAGCAGCTTGACAGGGAGTGTCAATCAGCCCCAGCATTTT.

Ten or more counts support this clonotype. The V gene is TRBV19, the J gene TRBJ2-6; 8 positions agree with TRBD1. CDR1 is LNHDA, CDR2 SQIVND, per germline (reference sequence). Trimming took 4 bases from V and 4 from J; bases not matched to a gene: 6. This CDR3 region has 16 residues. CDR3 residues: CASSTSRGRGANVLTF. In DNA form, the CDR3 reads TGTGCCAGTAGTACGTCCAGGGGGCGAGGGGCCAACGTCCTGACTTTC.

The J gene is TRBJ2-1, the V gene TRBV7-2; D ambiguous. V lost 2 bases, J lost 5 bases, and 7 bases lay in between. Germline loops: CDR1 SGHTA, CDR2 FQGNSA. This CDR3 region has 13 residues. In nucleotides, the CDR3 is TGTGCCAGCAGCTTACGCCATGACAATGAGCAGTTCTTC. Encoded protein: CASSLRHDNEQFF.

The V gene is TRBV10-3, the J gene TRBJ1-6; 11 positions agree with TRBD1. The junction had 2 bases not matched to a gene; V was cut back by 6 bases and J by 1 base. The germline CDR1 and CDR2 sequences are ENHRY and SYGVKD. The length of the CDR3 is 16 residues. The DNA for the CDR3 is TGTGCCATCAGGGGACAGGGGGGATCCTATAATTCACCCCTCCACTTT. Translation: CAIRGQGGSYNSPLHF.

This clonotype was seen a few times. The chain uses TRBV19 and TRBJ2-7; 7 positions agree with TRBD1. The CDR3 runs 13 residues. CDR1 is LNHDA and CDR2 is SQIVND in the germline V gene (reference sequence). V was clipped by 4 bases and J by 6 bases; unmatched bases: 6. The CDR3 DNA reads as TGTGCCAGTAGTACCCTCAGGGGGAGCGAGCAGTACTTC. Translated, it gives CASSTLRGSEQYF.

The gene calls are TRBV19 and TRBJ2-2; D gene ambiguous. The CDR3 sequence is 12 residues long. V shed 7 bases and J shed 8 bases, with 11 bases lying between them. Germline-derived CDR1 and CDR2 are LNHDA and SQIVND (reference sequence). This chain's CDR3 is CASTVVPGELFF. CDR3 nucleotide sequence: TGTGCCAGTACCGTGGTCCCAGGGGAGCTGTTTTTT. The variable domain in full, with the rest retrieved from reference TRBV19 and TRBJ2-2, is DGGITQSPKYLFRKEGQNVTLSCEQNLNHDAMYWYRQDPGQGLRLIYYSQIVNDFQKGDIAEGYSVSREKKESFPLTVTSAQKNPTAFYLCASTVVPGELFFGEGSRLTVL.

The chain links TRBV7-9 to TRBJ2-7, with unresolved D. Looked up from germline, CDR1 is SEHNR and CDR2 is FQNEAQ (reference sequence). This CDR3 region has 12 residues. The V end was cut by 1 base, the J end by 4 bases, with 5 bases between. CDR3 loop: CASSLGQYEQYF. As DNA, the CDR3 is TGTGCCAGCAGCTTAGGCCAGTACGAGCAGTACTTC.

The rearrangement uses TRBV29-1 and TRBJ2-1; D ambiguous. CDR1 and CDR2 from the germline V gene are SQVTM and ANQGSEA. The V gene lost 4 bases and the J gene lost 6 bases, with 13 bases spanning the gap. The CDR3 sequence is 13 residues long. CDR3 sequence reads: CSVGRPAINEQFF. For the CDR3, the DNA is TGCAGCGTTGGAAGGCCCGCGATCAATGAGCAGTTCTTC.

Here the CDR3 reads CASSDGQRYQPQHF. For the CDR3, the DNA is TGTGCCAGTAGTGACGGACAGCGATATCAGCCCCAGCATTTT. The V and J genes are TRBV19 and TRBJ1-5, with D perhaps TRBD1 (6 bases). V lost 5 bases, J lost 5 bases, and 13 bases lay in between. Per the germline V gene, CDR1 is LNHDA and CDR2 is SQIVND (reference sequence). This CDR3 spans 14 amino acids.

This clonotype was observed many times. The chain links TRBV19 to TRBJ1-5; D unresolved. CDR3 length: 15 residues. Trimming took 1 base from V and 3 from J, leaving 10 bases between them. Germline loops: CDR1 LNHDA, CDR2 SQIVND (reference sequence). The CDR3, as DNA: TGTGCCAGTAGTATAGGGGCAGCTTCCAATCAGCCCCAGCATTTT. It specifies CASSIGAASNQPQHF.

CDR3 nucleotide sequence: TGTGCCAGCAGCTGGGGGGCCTTTTCAGGACAGCTCACTTCACCCCTCCACTTT. The encoded protein is CASSWGAFSGQLTSPLHF. The gene calls are TRBV5-4 and TRBJ1-6; weak D call: TRBD1 (6 bases). The CDR3 has 18 residues. The V and J ends lost 3 bases and 9 bases respectively, with 25 bases between them. In germline, CDR1 is SGHNT, CDR2 YYREEE (reference sequence).

The chain combines TRBV25-1 with TRBJ2-2, with 8 bases matching TRBD1. The V and J ends lost 6 bases and 3 bases, in that order; junction bases with no gene match: 3. The length of the CDR3 is 14 residues. The germline V gene has CDR1 MGHDK and CDR2 SYGVNS. CDR3 residues: CASRSTGDTGELFF. CDR3 nucleotide sequence: TGTGCCAGCAGGTCGACAGGGGACACCGGGGAGCTGTTTTTT.

This clonotype was counted at least ten times. V gene TRBV14 combines with J gene TRBJ2-1; D is tentatively TRBD1 or TRBD2 (6 bases each). The length of the CDR3 is 16 residues. CDR1 and CDR2 (germline): SGHDN, FVKESK. Trimming shortened V by 0 bases and J by 6 bases, and 15 bases separated the two germline ends. This CDR3 is CASSQDGGRIFNEQFF. In DNA form, the CDR3 reads TGTGCCAGCAGCCAAGATGGGGGGCGGATCTTCAATGAGCAGTTCTTC.